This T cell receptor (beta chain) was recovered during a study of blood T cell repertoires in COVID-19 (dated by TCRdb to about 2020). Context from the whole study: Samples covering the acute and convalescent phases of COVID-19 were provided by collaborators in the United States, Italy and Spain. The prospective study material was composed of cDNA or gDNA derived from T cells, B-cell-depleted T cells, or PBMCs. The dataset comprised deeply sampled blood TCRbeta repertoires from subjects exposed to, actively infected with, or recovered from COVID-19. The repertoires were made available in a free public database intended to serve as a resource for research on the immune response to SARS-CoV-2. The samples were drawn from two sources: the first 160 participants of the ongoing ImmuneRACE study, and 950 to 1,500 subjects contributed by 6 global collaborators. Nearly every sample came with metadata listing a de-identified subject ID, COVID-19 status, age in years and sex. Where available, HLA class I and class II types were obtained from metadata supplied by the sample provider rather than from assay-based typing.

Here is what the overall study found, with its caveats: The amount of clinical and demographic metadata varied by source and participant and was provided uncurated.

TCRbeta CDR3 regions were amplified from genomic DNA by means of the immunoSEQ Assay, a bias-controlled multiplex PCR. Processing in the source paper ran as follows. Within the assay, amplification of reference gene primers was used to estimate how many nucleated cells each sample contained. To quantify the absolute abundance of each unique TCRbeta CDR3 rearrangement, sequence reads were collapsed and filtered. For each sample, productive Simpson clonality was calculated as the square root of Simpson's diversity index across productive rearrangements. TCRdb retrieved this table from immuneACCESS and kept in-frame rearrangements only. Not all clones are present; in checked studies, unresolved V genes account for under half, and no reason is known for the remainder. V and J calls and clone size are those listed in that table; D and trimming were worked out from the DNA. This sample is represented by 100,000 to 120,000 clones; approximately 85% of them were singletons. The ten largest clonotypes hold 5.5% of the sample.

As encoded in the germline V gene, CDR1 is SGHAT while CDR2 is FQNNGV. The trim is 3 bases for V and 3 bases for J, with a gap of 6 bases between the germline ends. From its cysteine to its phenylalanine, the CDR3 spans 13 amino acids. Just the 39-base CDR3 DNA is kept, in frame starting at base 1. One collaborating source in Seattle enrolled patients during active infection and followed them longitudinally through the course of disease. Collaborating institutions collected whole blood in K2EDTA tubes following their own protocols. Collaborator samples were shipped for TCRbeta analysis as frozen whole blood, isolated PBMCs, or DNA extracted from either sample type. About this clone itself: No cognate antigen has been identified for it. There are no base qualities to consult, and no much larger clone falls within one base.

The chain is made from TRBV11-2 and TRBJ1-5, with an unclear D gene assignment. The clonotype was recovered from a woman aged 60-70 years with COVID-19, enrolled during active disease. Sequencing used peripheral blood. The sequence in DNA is TGTGCCAGCAGCTTGAGTCTCAATCAGCCCCAGCATTTT. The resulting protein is CASSLSLNQPQHF.